Sequencing of this T cell receptor (beta chain) was carried out in a study of neurological immune-mediated disorders. 5'RACE generated cDNA with 10-nucleotide random UMIs. TCRdb independently ran MiXCR on the 5' RACE reads; one entry per CDR3 protein. The sample carries approximately 31,000 distinct CDR3 sequences, roughly 4.4% recorded once. This CDR3 contains 15 residues. V gave up 0 bases and J gave up 3 bases, with 12 bases separating them. The germline gives CDR1 KGHSH, CDR2 LQKENI. Whole-study results and caveats: The most TCR clonal expansion was seen in HTLV-1-associated myelopathy, whereas the least was seen in multiple sclerosis, below the level in healthy controls.

This clonotype has only a few counts. Its antigen is undetermined. The rearrangement joins TRBV18 to TRBJ2-7; D may be TRBD1 or TRBD2 (5 bases each). The specimen was PBMCs. This TCR came from a man between 18 and 29 years old in good health. The DNA for the CDR3 is TGTGCCAGCTCACCACCTGGGACGGCCTTCTACGAGCAGTACTTC. Amino acids: CASSPPGTAFYEQYF.